The 27 T cell receptor beta chains below come from one sample, sequenced in a study of cytomegalovirus exposure and HLA in healthy donors. A multiplex PCR was run with 60 Vbeta primers and 13 Jbeta primers. Clones were sequenced by immunoSEQ multiplex PCR, and TCRdb holds only the in-frame ones, with some missing. The repertoire shows roughly 120,000 clones; the top ten hold roughly 2%. The sample consisted of PBMCs. The receptor set was obtained from a man aged 35 to 55 in good health and CMV-seronegative.

The V call is TRBV19, the J call TRBJ1-2; weak D call: TRBD1 (5 bases). Germline V gene data show CDR1 as LNHDA and CDR2 as SQIVND (reference sequence). This CDR3 has 15 residues. V dropped 7 bases and J dropped 2 bases, with 17 bases sitting between them. CDR3 sequence reads: CASTNYKDSNYGYTF. CDR3 coding DNA: TGTGCCAGTACCAATTATAAAGACAGCAACTATGGCTACACCTTC. Drawing the rest from reference TRBV19 and TRBJ1-2, the complete variable domain is DGGITQSPKYLFRKEGQNVTLSCEQNLNHDAMYWYRQDPGQGLRLIYYSQIVNDFQKGDIAEGYSVSREKKESFPLTVTSAQKNPTAFYLCASTNYKDSNYGYTFGSGTRLTVV.

The chain joins TRBV5-6 to TRBJ2-4, with TRBD1 identical over 8 bases. Germline V gene lookup returns CDR1 SGHDT and CDR2 YYEEEE. The CDR3 contains 14 residues. Trimming removed 2 bases from V and 9 bases from J; junction bases left unmatched: 7. In DNA, the CDR3 is TGTGCCAGCAGCTTCTTGACAGGGGAGGTCATTCAGTACTTC. Translated, it gives CASSFLTGEVIQYF.

The chain carries TRBV28 and TRBJ2-2; 8 bases map to TRBD1. This CDR3 is 15 amino acids long. The ends lost 6 bases at V and 5 bases at J; junction bases unmatched: 8. Germline V CDR1 and CDR2: MDHEN, SYDVKM. The CDR3 here is CASRVGDRMTGELFF. CDR3 nucleotides: TGTGCCAGCAGGGTAGGGGACAGGATGACCGGGGAGCTGTTTTTT.

The J gene is TRBJ2-3, the V gene TRBV28; 12 bases map to TRBD2. Losses at the gene ends were 3 bases for V and 0 bases for J; bases not matched to a gene: 4. CDR3 size: 17 residues. Germline values: CDR1 MDHEN, CDR2 SYDVKM. The CDR3 here is CASSLTSGSASTDTQYF. The CDR3 DNA reads as TGTGCCAGCAGTTTGACTAGCGGGAGTGCGAGCACAGATACGCAGTATTTT.

The J gene is TRBJ2-7, the V gene TRBV5-4, with 8 bases fitting TRBD2. Germline loops: CDR1 SGHNT, CDR2 YYREEE (reference sequence). This CDR3 has 15 residues. With V trimmed by 0 bases and J by 2 bases, 4 bases remained unmatched. The CDR3 DNA reads as TGTGCCAGCAGCTTGGGACTAGCGAATGCCTACGAGCAGTACTTC. Its translation: CASSLGLANAYEQYF.

This sequence joins TRBV19 and TRBJ1-5; possible D gene TRBD1, 6 bases. This CDR3 region has 15 residues. The germline V gene has CDR1 LNHDA and CDR2 SQIVND (reference sequence). V gave up 3 bases and J gave up 0 bases, with 9 bases separating them. CDR3 residues: CASSMLGGSNQPQHF. In nucleotides, the CDR3 is TGTGCCAGTAGTATGTTAGGGGGTAGCAATCAGCCCCAGCATTTT.

The chain employs TRBV5-4 and TRBJ2-7; 8 bases are a match to TRBD2. The CDR3 spans 15 residues. Germline lookup yields CDR1 SGHNT and CDR2 YYREEE (reference sequence). J lost 5 bases, V lost 2 bases, and 9 bases had no gene match. This CDR3 reads CASSFLVAGRNEQYF. The CDR3 DNA reads as TGTGCCAGCAGCTTTCTGGTAGCGGGAAGGAACGAGCAGTACTTC.

The DNA for the CDR3 is TGTGCCACTGGACAGGGTGACACCGGGGAGCTGTTTTTT. It codes for CATGQGDTGELFF. The chain joins TRBV9 to TRBJ2-2, with 8 bases lining up with TRBD1. V lost 9 bases, J lost 3 bases, and 4 bases stayed unmatched. The CDR3 covers 13 residues. Germline assignment: CDR1 SGDLS and CDR2 YYNGEE.

The gene calls are TRBV11-2 and TRBJ2-7; possibly TRBD2 for D (6 bases). The ends were cut back, 5 bases at V and 1 base at J, with 15 bases in the middle. The CDR3 runs 15 residues. CDR1 and CDR2 (germline): SGHAT, FQNNGV. The CDR3 loop reads CASSPLWRGSYEQYF. DNA for the CDR3: TGTGCCAGCAGCCCCCTATGGCGGGGTTCCTACGAGCAGTACTTC. Filled out from reference TRBV11-2 and TRBJ2-7, the complete variable domain reads EAGVAQSPRYKIIEKRQSVAFWCNPISGHATLYWYQQILGQGPKLLIQFQNNGVVDDSQLPKDRFSAERLKGVDSTLKIQPAKLEDSAVYLCASSPLWRGSYEQYFGPGTRLTVT.

The CDR3 DNA reads as TGTGCCAGCAGCGATGGGGGCTACGACGAGCAGTACTTC. It codes for CASSDGGYDEQYF. The V and J genes are TRBV7-9 and TRBJ2-7; D is possibly TRBD1 (6 bases). In germline, CDR1 is SEHNR, CDR2 FQNEAQ (reference sequence). With 5 bases removed from V and 5 bases from J, the gap between germline ends came to 13 bases. The CDR3 spans 13 residues.

The V and J genes are TRBV5-4 and TRBJ2-4; D may be TRBD1 (6 bases). V was shortened by 3 bases and J by 7 bases, with 14 bases between the two germline ends. The germline gives CDR1 SGHNT, CDR2 YYREEE (reference sequence). The CDR3 runs to 14 residues. The CDR3 sequence is CASSSADSTNIQYF. The CDR3 nucleotides read TGTGCCAGCAGCTCGGCGGACAGCACGAACATTCAGTACTTC. Drawing the rest from reference TRBV5-4 and TRBJ2-4, the complete variable domain is ETGVTQSPTHLIKTRGQQVTLRCSSQSGHNTVSWYQQALGQGPQFIFQYYREEENGRGNFPPRFSGLQFPNYSSELNVNALELDDSALYLCASSSADSTNIQYFGAGTRLSVL.

The gene calls are TRBV5-1 and TRBJ2-5; 13 bases are shared with TRBD2. CDR3 length: 14 residues. J lost 5 bases, V lost 4 bases, and 2 bases had no gene match. Germline V lookup: CDR1 SGHRS, CDR2 YFSETQ. The CDR3 protein is CASSQGLAGETQYF. The DNA of the CDR3 is TGCGCCAGCAGCCAGGGACTAGCGGGGGAGACCCAGTACTTC.

The gene calls are TRBV25-1 and TRBJ2-7; perhaps TRBD2 as D (5 bases). The germline V gene has CDR1 MGHDK and CDR2 SYGVNS. The CDR3 contains 13 residues. Trimming cost V 0 bases and J 5 bases, with 8 bases left between them. The CDR3 protein is CASSEYGSHEQYF. Here the CDR3 DNA reads TGTGCCAGCAGTGAATATGGGAGCCACGAGCAGTACTTC.

The chain carries TRBV10-1 and TRBJ2-5; tentatively, D is TRBD2 (5 bases). V was shortened by 0 bases and J by 5 bases, with 13 bases between the two germline ends. The CDR3 covers 15 residues. From germline, CDR1 is WNHNN and CDR2 SYGVQD (reference sequence). This CDR3 reads CASSESTVGGETQYF. The CDR3 nucleotides read TGCGCCAGCAGTGAGTCGACGGTGGGCGGGGAGACCCAGTACTTC.

This chain connects TRBV30 to TRBJ2-3; the D is unclear. The germline V gene has CDR1 GTSNPN and CDR2 SVGIG (reference sequence). The CDR3 consists of 13 residues. Trimming stripped 1 base from V and 3 bases from J, with 8 bases between. This CDR3 reads CAWSASFTDTQYF. The CDR3 DNA follows: TGTGCCTGGAGTGCTTCCTTTACAGATACGCAGTATTTT.

The V call is TRBV10-3, the J call TRBJ2-2; TRBD1 aligns across 7 bases. The CDR3 consists of 15 residues. J was trimmed by 1 base and V by 10 bases; bases with no gene match: 9. Germline-derived CDR1 and CDR2 are ENHRY and SYGVKD. CDR3 bases: TGTGCCAGCCAGAGACAGGGTAGGAACACCGGGGAGCTGTTTTTT. Its translation is CASQRQGRNTGELFF.

The V gene is TRBV5-6, the J gene TRBJ2-1; D gene ambiguous. The CDR3 covers 13 residues. V shed 1 base and J shed 3 bases, with 5 bases lying between them. CDR1 is SGHDT, CDR2 YYEEEE, per germline. CDR3 protein: CASSLRSYNEQFF. The CDR3 DNA reads as TGTGCCAGCAGCTTGAGGAGCTACAATGAGCAGTTCTTC. The whole variable domain, remainder taken from reference TRBV5-6 and TRBJ2-1, is DAGVTQSPTHLIKTRGQQVTLRCSPKSGHDTVSWYQQALGQGPQFIFQYYEEEERQRGNFPDRFSGHQFPNYSSELNVNALLLGDSALYLCASSLRSYNEQFFGPGTRLTVL.

V is TRBV28 and J is TRBJ1-4; a weak D match, TRBD1 (5 bases). This CDR3 is 14 amino acids long. Deletions cut 8 bases from V and 5 bases from J, with 15 bases between. The germline V gene encodes CDR1 MDHEN and CDR2 SYDVKM. DNA of the CDR3: TGTGCCAGCCTTCGGGGGAACCGAAATGAAAAACTGTTTTTT. Translating it yields CASLRGNRNEKLFF. Full variable domain (outside the CDR3, taken from reference TRBV28 and TRBJ1-4): DVKVTQSSRYLVKRTGEKVFLECVQDMDHENMFWYRQDPGLGLRLIYFSYDVKMKEKGDIPEGYSVSREKKERFSLILESASTNQTSMYLCASLRGNRNEKLFFGSGTQLSVL.

The chain employs TRBV11-3 and TRBJ2-5; TRBD2 agrees at 14 bases. The CDR3 is 16 amino acids. CDR1 is SGHNT and CDR2 is YENEEA in the germline V gene. With 5 bases clipped from V and 4 bases from J, the junction kept 6 bases outside the gene matches. This chain's CDR3 is CASSQSGTSGRETQYF. In nucleotides, the CDR3 is TGTGCCAGCAGCCAGAGCGGGACTAGCGGGAGAGAGACCCAGTACTTC.

J is TRBJ2-2 and V is TRBV19, with D unresolved. The CDR3 runs 18 residues. Between the trimmed V and J ends, which lost 3 bases and 3 bases, there was a span of 20 bases. Germline CDR1 reads LNHDA; CDR2 reads SQIVND (reference sequence). The CDR3 protein is CASSMLGYYRKYTGELFF. CDR3 DNA sequence: TGTGCCAGTAGTATGCTTGGTTACTATCGCAAATACACCGGGGAGCTGTTTTTT.

The V gene is TRBV6-1, the J gene TRBJ2-3; TRBD2 is a possible D gene (5 bases). The CDR3 is made up of 14 amino acids. With 6 bases removed from V and 8 bases from J, the gap between germline ends came to 18 bases. CDR1 is MNHNS and CDR2 is SASEGT in the germline V gene. The CDR3 DNA reads TGTGCCAGCAGGGACTCCCTAGTAAAGGGTACGCAGTATTTT. Its protein product is CASRDSLVKGTQYF.

This chain links TRBV5-6 with TRBJ1-2; D unclear. V lost 0 bases to trimming and J lost 9 bases, with 12 bases between them. This CDR3 contains 13 residues. Per the germline V gene, CDR1 is SGHDT and CDR2 is YYEEEE. The CDR3 is CASSLAGVYSYTF. The CDR3 region has the DNA TGTGCCAGCAGCTTGGCCGGAGTTTACAGCTACACCTTC.

This rearrangement joins TRBV19 to TRBJ1-2; no definite D call. Germline CDR1 reads LNHDA; CDR2 reads SQIVND (reference sequence). CDR3 length: 12 amino acids. V was clipped by 4 bases and J by 5 bases, with 8 bases between them. The CDR3 sequence is CASSNGPYGYTF. Written as DNA, the CDR3 is TGTGCCAGTAGTAATGGCCCTTATGGCTACACCTTC.

V usage is TRBV6-5 and J usage is TRBJ2-7; D perhaps matches TRBD1 (6 bases). CDR1 and CDR2 from the germline V gene are MNHEY and SVGAGI. The V end lost 6 bases, the J end lost 0 bases, and 12 bases lay between the germline ends. CDR3 length: 14 amino acids. The CDR3 loop reads CASRRTVDSYEQYF. The CDR3 nucleotides are TGTGCCAGCAGAAGGACAGTTGACTCCTACGAGCAGTACTTC.

With regard to this clone: The CDR3 end shows no conserved phenylalanine or tryptophan, and so a read error is likely. This chain links TRBV5-1 with TRBJ1-2; 8 bases fit TRBD1. The germline V gene encodes CDR1 SGHRS and CDR2 YFSETQ. CDR3 size: 14 residues. Unmatched junction bases numbered 6, after V lost 3 bases and J lost 5 bases. CDR3 sequence reads: CASSSTGATYGYTL. In DNA form, the CDR3 reads TGCGCCAGCAGCTCGACAGGGGCGACGTATGGCTACACCCTC.

The CDR3 reads CASSRGTSGGASTDTQYF. CDR3 DNA: TGTGCCAGCAGCCGGGGGACTAGCGGAGGGGCTAGCACAGATACGCAGTATTTT. The J gene is TRBJ2-3, the V gene TRBV9; 11 bases line up with TRBD2. V lost 4 bases and J lost 0; bases outside the gene matches: 10. The CDR3 has 18 residues. Germline assignment: CDR1 SGDLS and CDR2 YYNGEE.

The chain uses TRBV4-3 and TRBJ1-1; D is perhaps TRBD1 (5 bases). Trimming left V 2 bases short and J 2 bases short, with 12 bases between. Germline V gene data show CDR1 as LGHNA and CDR2 as YSLEER. The CDR3 extends over 15 amino acids. CDR3 region: CASSQHRNENTEAFF. The DNA for the CDR3 is TGCGCCAGCAGCCAACACAGGAACGAAAACACTGAAGCTTTCTTT.